This T cell receptor beta chain originates from a study of cytomegalovirus exposure and HLA in healthy donors. About the research overall: The same platform was used for the 130 or so validation repertoires as for the approximately 730 first-cohort repertoires, as reported in a later analysis. Study-level points and caveats: Investigators reported 150 to 200 TCR beta chains as tied to cytomegalovirus.

The donors were part of the approximately 120-subject validation cohort, which stood apart from the roughly 670-subject first cohort. Per the germline V gene, CDR1 is MNHNS and CDR2 is SASEGT. The CDR3 loop spans 12 amino acids. Trimming took 7 bases from V and 3 from J, leaving 7 bases between them. Data came from immunoSEQ multiplex PCR; TCRdb stores just in-frame clones and leaves some out. The sample includes some 120,000 clones, around 90% seen only once; the top ten take 1.5% to 2%. Regarding this clone: Antigen unknown.

The V gene is TRBV6-1, the J gene TRBJ1-5; TRBD1 is a possible D gene (6 bases). The sequence was collected from a woman younger than 30 in good health and CMV-seronegative. Sequenced material: PBMCs. The DNA of the CDR3 is TGTGCCAGCAACAGGGACAATCAGCCCCAGCATTTT. Protein: CASNRDNQPQHF.